These 21 T cell receptor beta chains came from one sample sequenced in a study of CD8 T cells in Susac syndrome. Reverse transcription used about 0.45 to 1 ug RNA and random hexamers. TCRdb passed the immunoSEQ multiplex PCR reads through MiXCR, listing each CDR3 protein once. This table holds over 95,000 distinct CDR3 sequences, 85% to 95% found once. The sequenced sample consisted of CD8+ T cells from PBMCs. The receptors shown here come from a human donor in good health.

J is TRBJ1-1 and V is TRBV20-1; D unclear. The V end was cut by 5 bases, the J end by 7 bases, with 11 bases between. Germline CDR1 reads DFQATT; CDR2 reads SNEGSKA (reference sequence). The CDR3 is made up of 11 amino acids. This chain's CDR3 is CSAQFPVEAFF. The CDR3 DNA sequence: TGCAGTGCTCAATTTCCGGTTGAAGCTTTCTTT.

This chain links TRBV27 with TRBJ2-7; 8 positions match TRBD1. V gave up 5 bases and J gave up 3 bases; unmatched junction bases: 0. Germline CDR1 and CDR2: MNHEY and SMNVEV (reference sequence). The CDR3 sequence is 12 residues long. CDR3 protein: CASSTGGYEQYF. For the CDR3, the DNA is TGTGCCAGCAGTACAGGGGGCTACGAGCAGTACTTC.

V usage is TRBV20-1 and J usage is TRBJ2-3, with 7 bases aligning to TRBD1. The CDR3 has 14 amino acids. Germline loops: CDR1 DFQATT, CDR2 SNEGSKA (reference sequence). V lost 6 bases to trimming and J lost 5 bases; unmatched junction nucleotides: 11. As DNA, the CDR3 is TGCAGTGCACGGACAGGATGGTACGGAGATACGCAGTATTTT. Its translation: CSARTGWYGDTQYF.

The chain has TRBV10-2 and TRBJ1-1; D is perhaps TRBD1 (6 bases). Trimming stripped 6 bases from V and 4 bases from J, with 18 bases between. This CDR3 region has 15 residues. Germline assignment: CDR1 WSHSY and CDR2 SAAADI. The CDR3 sequence: CASRNPRGAATEAFF. CDR3 DNA sequence: TGCGCCAGCAGAAATCCACGGGGGGCCGCCACTGAAGCTTTCTTT.

The V gene is TRBV7-3, the J gene TRBJ2-1, with D possibly matching TRBD2 (6 bases). The V end was cut by 5 bases, the J end by 1 base, with 27 bases between. This CDR3 spans 20 amino acids. CDR1 and CDR2 from the germline V gene are SGHTA and FQGTGA. The CDR3 protein is CASSLNPGGVAVESYNEQFF. DNA for the CDR3: TGTGCCAGCAGCCTTAATCCCGGCGGGGTAGCAGTGGAGTCCTACAATGAGCAGTTCTTC.

The rearrangement uses TRBV6-6 and TRBJ1-4, with D possibly matching TRBD1 (6 bases). The CDR3 consists of 14 residues. Germline-derived CDR1 and CDR2 are MNHNY and SVGAGI (reference sequence). V lost 7 bases and J lost 7, with 16 bases in between. This chain's CDR3 is CASTMGGAAEKLFF. CDR3 in DNA: TGTGCCAGCACAATGGGGGGGGCAGCTGAAAAACTGTTTTTT.

The chain combines TRBV5-1 with TRBJ2-5; 11 bases align to TRBD2. The CDR3 sequence is 15 residues long. Germline V gene lookup returns CDR1 SGHRS and CDR2 YFSETQ. The trim removed 2 bases at V and 1 base at J, leaving 1 base unmatched. DNA of the CDR3: TGCGCCAGCAGCTTTACTAGCGGGGGCCAAGAGACCCAGTACTTC. Protein product: CASSFTSGGQETQYF.

The chain couples TRBV18 to TRBJ2-3; D gene ambiguous. Between the trimmed V and J ends, which lost 5 bases and 7 bases, there was a span of 7 bases. In germline, CDR1 is KGHSH, CDR2 LQKENI. This CDR3 region has 11 residues. The CDR3 DNA reads as TGTGCCAGCTCAAGCGAACATACGCAGTATTTT. As protein: CASSSEHTQYF.

The chain joins TRBV27 to TRBJ2-7; a possible D gene is TRBD2 (6 bases). CDR1 MNHEY and CDR2 SMNVEV come from the germline V gene (reference sequence). The length of the CDR3 is 16 residues. Trimming pared 7 bases from V and 7 bases from J, leaving 26 bases between. The CDR3 is CASIISPGTEAEEQYF. CDR3 DNA sequence: TGTGCCAGCATTATTTCTCCCGGGACTGAGGCTGAGGAGCAGTACTTC.

V and J are TRBV6-1 and TRBJ2-1; 11 nucleotides line up with TRBD2. Germline-derived CDR1 and CDR2 are MNHNS and SASEGT. V lost 4 bases to trimming and J lost 3 bases; unmatched junction nucleotides: 5. This CDR3 is 16 amino acids long. CDR3 sequence reads: CASSGLGLADYNEQFF. The CDR3, as DNA: TGTGCCAGCAGTGGCCTGGGACTAGCGGACTACAATGAGCAGTTCTTC.

This chain joins TRBV10-3 and TRBJ2-2; possibly TRBD1 or TRBD2 for D (5 bases each). From germline, CDR1 is ENHRY and CDR2 SYGVKD. Trimming took 10 bases from V and 8 from J, leaving 14 bases between them. CDR3 length equals 12 residues. CDR3 sequence: CATGGGPGELFF. Written as DNA, the CDR3 is TGTGCCACAGGTGGGGGTCCAGGGGAGCTGTTTTTT.

The rearrangement joins TRBV7-3 to TRBJ2-3, with D tentatively TRBD1 (5 bases). The CDR3 consists of 16 residues. The ends were cut back, 0 bases at V and 1 base at J, with 11 bases in the middle. CDR1 is SGHTA, CDR2 FQGTGA, per germline. The CDR3 nucleotides are TGTGCCAGCAGCTTAACTGGACACGGCCGCACAGATACGCAGTATTTT. Translation: CASSLTGHGRTDTQYF.

V is TRBV12-5 and J is TRBJ1-5, with TRBD1 matching 9 bases. The CDR3 loop spans 15 amino acids. Germline V CDR1 and CDR2: LGHNT, FRNRAP. Losses at the gene ends were 6 bases for V and 1 base for J; bases not matched to a gene: 4. The DNA for the CDR3 is TGTGCTAGTGGGGACAGGGGTATGAGCAATCAGCCCCAGCATTTT. Residues: CASGDRGMSNQPQHF.

The rearrangement links TRBV2 to TRBJ2-7; no definite D call. Trimming shortened V by 8 bases and J by 3 bases, and 8 bases separated the two germline ends. CDR1 is SNHLY, CDR2 FYNNEI, per germline. The CDR3 loop spans 11 amino acids. The CDR3 loop is CASERDYEQYF. The DNA for the CDR3 is TGTGCCAGCGAAAGGGACTACGAGCAGTACTTC.

J is TRBJ1-2 and V is TRBV29-1; 7 bases align to TRBD1. Germline loops: CDR1 SQVTM, CDR2 ANQGSEA. Unmatched junction bases numbered 8, after V lost 6 bases and J lost 7 bases. There are 12 residues in the CDR3. The CDR3 bases are TGCAGCGTCTCTAGGGGGCTGGGTGGCTACACCTTC. This translates into CSVSRGLGGYTF.

The CDR3 nucleotides are TGTGCCAGCAGTGACAGGCCGAACACTGAAGCTTTCTTT. Translation: CASSDRPNTEAFF. The rearrangement uses TRBV6-2 or TRBV6-3 and TRBJ1-1, with D maybe TRBD1 (6 bases). Per the germline V gene, CDR1 is MNHEY and CDR2 is SVGEGT. The CDR3 covers 13 residues. Deletions cut 5 bases from V and 1 base from J, with 8 bases between.

This chain uses TRBV5-1 with TRBJ2-7; perhaps D is TRBD1 or TRBD2 (5 bases each). The CDR3 is 14 residues long. Per germline, CDR1 SGHRS and CDR2 YFSETQ. Trimming removed 4 bases from V and 4 bases from J, with 15 bases in between. The CDR3 DNA is TGCGCCAGCAGCAGTAGGGGAGATGAATACGAGCAGTACTTC. Encoded protein: CASSSRGDEYEQYF.

The V call is TRBV29-1, the J call TRBJ1-2; a possible D gene is TRBD1 (6 bases). Between the trimmed V and J ends, which lost 6 bases and 8 bases, there was a span of 16 bases. This CDR3 is built from 12 residues. CDR1 and CDR2 from the germline V gene are SQVTM and ANQGSEA. CDR3: CSVAGQREGYTF. The CDR3 DNA sequence: TGCAGCGTGGCAGGACAGCGGGAAGGCTACACCTTC. The full variable domain, its missing parts supplied by reference TRBV29-1 and TRBJ1-2, is SAVISQKPSRDICQRGTSLTIQCQVDSQVTMMFWYRQQPGQSLTLIATANQGSEATYESGFVIDKFPISRPNLTFSTLTVSNMSPEDSSIYLCSVAGQREGYTFGSGTRLTVV.

The V call is TRBV20-1, the J call TRBJ2-7; 9 nucleotides line up with TRBD2. Germline V CDR1 and CDR2: DFQATT, SNEGSKA (reference sequence). CDR3 length: 14 residues. J was trimmed by 3 bases and V by 2 bases; bases with no gene match: 5. The CDR3 DNA sequence: TGCAGTGCTAGAAGAGGTAGCGGGAGCTACGAGCAGTACTTC. Protein: CSARRGSGSYEQYF.

The chain couples TRBV9 to TRBJ1-2; 9 bases align to TRBD1. Germline trimming cut 3 bases from V and 8 bases from J; bases unmatched to any gene: 5. This CDR3 contains 13 residues. The germline gives CDR1 SGDLS, CDR2 YYNGEE. The CDR3 is CASSEGDRDGYTF. The CDR3 nucleotides are TGTGCCAGCAGCGAGGGGGACAGGGACGGCTACACCTTC.

The chain uses TRBV6-1 and TRBJ2-5, with D perhaps being TRBD1 or TRBD2 (5 bases each). V was shortened by 7 bases and J by 5 bases, with 14 bases between the two germline ends. The germline gives CDR1 MNHNS, CDR2 SASEGT. This CDR3 has 13 amino acids. The CDR3 loop is CASTRTWGETQYF. The CDR3 DNA is TGTGCCAGCACCCGGACTTGGGGGGAGACCCAGTACTTC.